This T cell receptor beta chain came from a study of T cell responses to AZD1222 COVID-19 vaccine. V gave up 1 base and J gave up 0 bases, with 11 bases separating them. Germline CDR1 and CDR2: LGHDT and YNNKEL (reference sequence). The CDR3 extends over 16 amino acids. The data were produced by immunoSEQ multiplex PCR, yet TCRdb's version contains in-frame clones alone and is incomplete. The data contain 160,000 or so clones, 85% to 95% of them singletons. Specimen: peripheral blood, collected 28 days after the second AZD1222 dose. V is TRBV3-1 (or the pseudogene TRBV3-2) and J is TRBJ2-3; D perhaps matches TRBD2 (6 bases). The source is an adult who received the AZD1222 COVID-19 vaccine. This CDR3 reads CASSQGGVPSTDTQYF. The DNA for the CDR3 is TGTGCCAGCAGCCAAGGCGGGGTTCCAAGCACAGATACGCAGTATTTT.